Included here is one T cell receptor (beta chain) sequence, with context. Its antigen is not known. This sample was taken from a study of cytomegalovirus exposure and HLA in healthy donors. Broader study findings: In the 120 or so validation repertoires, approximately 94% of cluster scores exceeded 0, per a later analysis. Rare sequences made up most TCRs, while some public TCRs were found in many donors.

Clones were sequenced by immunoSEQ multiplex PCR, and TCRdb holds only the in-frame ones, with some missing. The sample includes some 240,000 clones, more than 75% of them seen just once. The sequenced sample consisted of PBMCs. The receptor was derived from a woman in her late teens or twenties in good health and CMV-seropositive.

For the CDR3, the DNA is TGCAGCGTACGGACAGGGCTGTGGGATACGCAGTATTTT. Translated: CSVRTGLWDTQYF. The chain is built from TRBV29-1 and TRBJ2-3; 8 positions match TRBD1. CDR3 length: 13 residues. Trimming took 6 bases from V and 6 from J; bases not matched to a gene: 8. Germline CDR1 and CDR2: SQVTM and ANQGSEA.